This entry lists 30 T cell receptor beta chains sequenced from one sample in a study of OX40 agonist ivuxolimab in advanced cancers. Here immunoSEQ multiplex PCR was the method, and the copy in TCRdb shows in-frame clones only, minus some. The sample comprises nearly 55,000 clones, approximately 85% of which are singletons, and around 1.3% rests with the top ten. Sample: CD4+ or CD8+ T cells sorted from blood, taken in a trial of the OX40 agonist ivuxolimab. These receptors came from an adult with an advanced solid tumor such as melanoma, head and neck, liver or kidney cancer.

This clone was seen just once. The CDR3 DNA sequence: TGTGCCAGTAGTCCGGGGACAGGGGATATGAGCAATCAGCCCCAGCATTTT. Translated, it gives CASSPGTGDMSNQPQHF. V and J are TRBV19 and TRBJ1-5; 10 nucleotides line up with TRBD1. The length of the CDR3 is 17 residues. V trimming: 5 bases; J trimming: 1 base; junction bases outside the gene matches: 8. Looked up from germline, CDR1 is LNHDA and CDR2 is SQIVND (reference sequence). Drawing the rest from reference TRBV19 and TRBJ1-5, the complete variable domain is DGGITQSPKYLFRKEGQNVTLSCEQNLNHDAMYWYRQDPGQGLRLIYYSQIVNDFQKGDIAEGYSVSREKKESFPLTVTSAQKNPTAFYLCASSPGTGDMSNQPQHFGDGTRLSIL.

This clone is a singleton in its sample. The chain combines TRBV5-1 with TRBJ1-1; the D gene is possibly TRBD1 (6 bases). Germline CDR1 SGHRS, CDR2 YFSETQ. This CDR3 is 14 amino acids long. Trimming pared 0 bases from V and 1 base from J, leaving 7 bases between. CDR3 residues: CASSLETGNTEAFF. CDR3 nucleotide sequence: TGCGCCAGCAGCTTGGAGACAGGGAACACTGAAGCTTTCTTT.

The chain couples TRBV4-1 to TRBJ1-1; 9 bases are a match to TRBD1. CDR3 length: 15 amino acids. The V gene end was trimmed by 3 bases and the J gene end by 5 bases; junction bases not matched to a gene: 7. CDR1 is MGHRA, CDR2 YSYEKL, per germline. CDR3 in amino acids: CASSQQQGAGTEAFF. The CDR3 coding sequence is TGCGCCAGCAGCCAGCAACAGGGGGCGGGTACTGAAGCTTTCTTT.

V gene TRBV7-7 combines with J gene TRBJ2-1; the D call may be TRBD1 or TRBD2 (5 bases each). The CDR3 extends over 15 amino acids. Germline lookup yields CDR1 SSHAT and CDR2 FNYEAQ (reference sequence). With 2 bases removed from V and 5 bases from J, the gap between germline ends came to 13 bases. The CDR3 protein is CASSLSPGTHNEQFF. The DNA for the CDR3 is TGTGCCAGCAGCTTATCCCCCGGGACCCACAATGAGCAGTTCTTC.

The V gene is TRBV10-2, the J gene TRBJ1-5; D perhaps matches TRBD1 (5 bases). CDR1 WSHSY and CDR2 SAAADI come from the germline V gene. Trimming took 3 bases from V and 7 from J, leaving 13 bases between them. The CDR3 is 14 residues long. This CDR3 is CASSDMAGNQPQHF. For the CDR3, the DNA is TGCGCCAGCAGTGATATGGCAGGGAACCAGCCCCAGCATTTT.

This clone was counted between two and nine times. The V and J genes are TRBV5-1 and TRBJ2-5; TRBD1 might be the D (7 bases). From germline, CDR1 is SGHRS and CDR2 YFSETQ. The V gene lost 0 bases and the J gene lost 2 bases, with 17 bases spanning the gap. This CDR3 region has 17 residues. In nucleotides, the CDR3 is TGCGCCAGCAGCTTGGCTCCAACCCAGGGGGGTCAAGAGACCCAGTACTTC. Translation gives CASSLAPTQGGQETQYF.

The V gene is TRBV11-2, the J gene TRBJ1-1, with D possibly matching TRBD1 (6 bases). V lost 3 bases and J lost 4, with 24 bases in between. Germline CDR1 is SGHAT and CDR2 is FQNNGV. There are 18 residues in the CDR3. The CDR3 DNA is TGTGCCAGCAGCTTCGACAGATGGGACACCGGAAAGGGCACTGAAGCTTTCTTT. Translated: CASSFDRWDTGKGTEAFF.

The chain couples TRBV10-3 to TRBJ1-4; D gene unclear. From germline, CDR1 is ENHRY and CDR2 SYGVKD. Trimming removed 3 bases from V and 1 base from J, with 6 bases in between. The CDR3 consists of 14 residues. The CDR3 loop is CAISEAKTNEKLFF. The CDR3 DNA reads as TGTGCCATCAGTGAAGCCAAAACTAATGAAAAACTGTTTTTT.

The chain is built from TRBV16 and TRBJ1-3; TRBD1 aligns across 8 bases. V gave up 4 bases and J gave up 1 base; unmatched junction bases: 3. CDR1 KGHSY and CDR2 FQNENV come from the germline V gene. This CDR3 is 15 amino acids long. The CDR3: CASSPDRGSGNTIYF. DNA of the CDR3: TGTGCCAGCAGCCCAGACAGGGGATCTGGAAACACCATATATTTT.

The chain links TRBV18 to TRBJ2-7; TRBD1 matches 7 bases. This CDR3 is 16 amino acids long. In germline, CDR1 is KGHSH, CDR2 LQKENI. Trimming removed 4 bases from V and 3 bases from J; junction bases left unmatched: 12. CDR3: CASSQSSNRDSYEQYF. As DNA, the CDR3 is TGTGCCAGCTCACAGTCCTCCAACCGGGACAGCTACGAGCAGTACTTC.

CDR3 nucleotide sequence: TGTGCCAGCAACTCTGGATCCGAGGGCACCTCCTACGAGCAGTACTTC. It specifies CASNSGSEGTSYEQYF. The chain combines TRBV5-8 with TRBJ2-7, with D tentatively TRBD2 (5 bases). V was cut by 6 bases and J by 0 bases, with 19 bases left in between. Looked up from germline, CDR1 is SGHTS and CDR2 is YDEGEE. The CDR3 loop spans 16 amino acids.

In its sample, this clone was seen a few times. The chain employs TRBV2 and TRBJ2-3, with a weak D call TRBD2 (5 bases). The CDR3 loop spans 14 amino acids. V lost 7 bases to trimming and J lost 6 bases, with 17 bases between them. The germline V gene has CDR1 SNHLY and CDR2 FYNNEI. Here the CDR3 reads CASKREGNMDTQYF. The CDR3 region has the DNA TGTGCCAGCAAGAGGGAAGGGAACATGGATACGCAGTATTTT.

CDR3 bases: TGTGCCAGCAGTTTAAACAGGGGGCATCAGCCCCAGCATTTT. Its translation: CASSLNRGHQPQHF. V usage is TRBV27 and J usage is TRBJ1-5; 9 bases map to TRBD1. This CDR3 comprises 14 residues. Looked up from germline, CDR1 is MNHEY and CDR2 is SMNVEV (reference sequence). V trimming: 2 bases; J trimming: 5 bases; junction bases outside the gene matches: 1.

The chain is built from TRBV5-6 and TRBJ2-7; D gene unclear. Trimming shortened V by 4 bases and J by 4 bases, and 9 bases separated the two germline ends. The germline gives CDR1 SGHDT, CDR2 YYEEEE. The CDR3 sequence is 12 residues long. CDR3 sequence reads: CASSDQDYEQYF. For the CDR3, the DNA is TGTGCCAGCAGCGATCAAGATTACGAGCAGTACTTC.

This chain joins TRBV19 and TRBJ1-5, with TRBD1 matching 8 bases. With V trimmed by 0 bases and J by 6 bases, 4 bases remained unmatched. CDR1 LNHDA and CDR2 SQIVND come from the germline V gene (reference sequence). The length of the CDR3 is 15 residues. CDR3 bases: TGTGCCAGTAGTATAGAAGGACAGGGTGGTCAGCCCCAGCATTTT. Translation: CASSIEGQGGQPQHF.

J is TRBJ1-2 and V is TRBV27; 7 nucleotides line up with TRBD1. The V gene end was trimmed by 5 bases and the J gene end by 5 bases; junction bases not matched to a gene: 5. This CDR3 has 13 residues. The germline gives CDR1 MNHEY, CDR2 SMNVEV (reference sequence). CDR3 in amino acids: CASSPDREYGYTF. Written as DNA, the CDR3 is TGTGCCAGCAGTCCAGACAGGGAGTATGGCTACACCTTC.

This chain joins TRBV9 and TRBJ2-7; tentatively, D is TRBD1 (6 bases). V was shortened by 4 bases and J by 0 bases, with 14 bases between the two germline ends. The CDR3 sequence is 15 residues long. Per germline, CDR1 SGDLS and CDR2 YYNGEE. The CDR3 DNA sequence: TGTGCCAGCAGCCCCAGACAGGTCAGCTCCTACGAGCAGTACTTC. It is translated as CASSPRQVSSYEQYF.

The rearrangement links TRBV6-5 to TRBJ1-2; tentatively, D is TRBD1 (5 bases). The CDR3 is 13 amino acids. The V gene lost 4 bases and the J gene lost 4 bases, with 10 bases spanning the gap. Germline V gene data show CDR1 as MNHEY and CDR2 as SVGAGI. The CDR3 DNA is TGTGCCAGCAGTTTGACAGCTTTCTATGGCTACACCTTC. It translates to CASSLTAFYGYTF.

The genes are TRBV6-4 and TRBJ1-6, with D hard to call. Germline V gene lookup returns CDR1 MRHNA and CDR2 SNTAGT. The V end was cut by 0 bases, the J end by 9 bases, with 9 bases between. This CDR3 comprises 14 residues. This CDR3 reads CASSDSKEGSPLHF. The DNA for the CDR3 is TGTGCCAGCAGTGACTCGAAGGAGGGTTCACCCCTCCACTTT.

The V and J genes are TRBV6-1 and TRBJ1-2; tentatively, D is TRBD1 (6 bases). Germline V gene lookup returns CDR1 MNHNS and CDR2 SASEGT. The CDR3 consists of 13 residues. Trimming stripped 6 bases from V and 4 bases from J, with 12 bases between. CDR3 sequence reads: CASRSQGSYGYTF. The CDR3 DNA sequence: TGTGCCAGCAGATCACAGGGTTCCTATGGCTACACCTTC.

About this clone: At one of its ends the junction is not consistent with the germline gene, which may arise from a read error. The CDR3 sequence: CASGFGTANTEAFF. DNA for the CDR3: TGTGCCAGCGGTTTCGGGACAGCGAACACTGAAGCTTTCTTT. The rearrangement links TRBV28 to TRBJ1-1; 7 positions match TRBD1. The CDR3 spans 14 residues. Germline CDR1 and CDR2: MDHEN and SYDVKM. Full variable domain (outside the CDR3, taken from reference TRBV28 and TRBJ1-1): DVKVTQSSRYLVKRTGEKVFLECVQDMDHENMFWYRQDPGLGLRLIYFSYDVKMKEKGDIPEGYSVSREKKERFSLILESASTNQTSMYLCASGFGTANTEAFFGQGTRLTVV.

The CDR3 region is CASSTRTGAPYGYTF. CDR3 nucleotides: TGTGCCAGCAGTACTAGGACAGGGGCTCCCTATGGCTACACCTTC. This chain connects TRBV6-6 to TRBJ1-2, with 9 bases aligning to TRBD1. The CDR3 loop spans 15 amino acids. V dropped 5 bases and J dropped 4; count of bases not matched to a gene: 8. The V gene's germline CDR1 is MNHNY and CDR2 SVGAGI (reference sequence).

The J gene is TRBJ1-3, the V gene TRBV18; tentative D call: TRBD1 (5 bases). In germline, CDR1 is KGHSH, CDR2 LQKENI. This CDR3 has 18 amino acids. V shed 5 bases and J shed 0 bases, with 20 bases lying between them. The CDR3 coding sequence is TGTGCCAGCTCAAGCGGACAAGCGAAGAGTTACTCTGGAAACACCATATATTTT. It encodes CASSSGQAKSYSGNTIYF.

The J gene is TRBJ2-1, the V gene TRBV6-5, with TRBD2 matching 11 bases. The CDR3 length is 14 residues. The germline V gene encodes CDR1 MNHEY and CDR2 SVGAGI. V shed 6 bases and J 7 bases; nucleotides not matched to a gene: 5. The CDR3 loop is CASSRGTSGNEQFF. CDR3 sequence (DNA): TGTGCCAGCAGCCGTGGGACTAGCGGTAATGAGCAGTTCTTC.

The DNA of the CDR3 is TGTGCCAGCAACAACAGGGAGGTGAACACTGAAGCTTTCTTT. Protein: CASNNREVNTEAFF. The rearrangement uses TRBV6-1 and TRBJ1-1; D is perhaps TRBD1 (6 bases). V was cut by 7 bases and J by 0 bases, with 12 bases left in between. The CDR3 extends over 14 amino acids. Germline-derived CDR1 and CDR2 are MNHNS and SASEGT.

Written as DNA, the CDR3 is TGTGCCAGCAGCTTAGGGCCTGACAGGGTCACAGATACGCAGTATTTT. This sequence encodes CASSLGPDRVTDTQYF. The rearrangement joins TRBV5-4 to TRBJ2-3; 7 bases are shared with TRBD1. CDR1 and CDR2 (germline): SGHNT, YYREEE (reference sequence). Losses at the gene ends were 2 bases for V and 2 bases for J; bases not matched to a gene: 8. This CDR3 comprises 16 residues.

The V call is TRBV5-5, the J call TRBJ2-3, with D tentatively TRBD2 (6 bases). V lost 4 bases to trimming and J lost 1 base, with 22 bases between them. The CDR3 contains 18 residues. In germline, CDR1 is SGHKS, CDR2 YYEKEE (reference sequence). CDR3 DNA sequence: TGTGCCAGCAGCCCCGGGAGAGTCCCTAGCACGGGCACAGATACGCAGTATTTT. Protein sequence: CASSPGRVPSTGTDTQYF.

The V and J genes are TRBV5-1 and TRBJ1-4; D possibly corresponds to TRBD1 (6 bases). CDR1 is SGHRS and CDR2 is YFSETQ in the germline V gene. Trimming removed 4 bases from V and 3 bases from J, with 10 bases in between. The CDR3 runs to 14 residues. CDR3 sequence (DNA): TGCGCCAGCAGCCATCAGGGGTCTAATGAAAAACTGTTTTTT. Amino acid sequence: CASSHQGSNEKLFF.

The chain employs TRBV28 and TRBJ1-2; 8 bases align to TRBD1. V was pared by 8 bases and J by 2 bases, with 4 bases of the junction left unmatched. Germline CDR1 reads MDHEN; CDR2 reads SYDVKM. This CDR3 is 13 amino acids long. The CDR3, as DNA: TGTGCCAGCGCGGACAGGGCAAACTATGGCTACACCTTC. As protein: CASADRANYGYTF.

V gene TRBV27 combines with J gene TRBJ1-4; possibly TRBD1 for D (5 bases). In germline, CDR1 is MNHEY, CDR2 SMNVEV (reference sequence). The CDR3 sequence is 15 residues long. The V gene lost 8 bases and the J gene lost 8 bases, with 21 bases spanning the gap. The CDR3 loop is CASSQDTQGQEKLFF. In nucleotides, the CDR3 is TGTGCCAGCTCACAGGACACCCAAGGGCAGGAAAAACTGTTTTTT.